Presented here are 29 T cell receptor beta chains from one specimen sequenced in a study of radiotherapy plus CTLA-4 blockade in lung cancer. Assay: immunoSEQ multiplex PCR; the TCRdb copy retains only in-frame clones and omits some. In the table there are tens of thousands of clones, around nine tenths of which are singletons. Sample: peripheral blood, taken from a patient treated with radiotherapy plus ipilimumab. Receptors originate from a human donor with non-small cell lung cancer whose response to radiotherapy plus ipilimumab could not be evaluated.

The chain employs TRBV9 and TRBJ1-4; perhaps TRBD1 as D (5 bases). This CDR3 is 15 amino acids long. The V end was cut by 0 bases, the J end by 8 bases, with 14 bases between. Germline CDR1 is SGDLS and CDR2 is YYNGEE. The CDR3 sequence: CASSVDGGRFEKLFF. CDR3 nucleotides: TGTGCCAGCAGCGTAGACGGGGGGAGGTTCGAAAAACTGTTTTTT.

V gene TRBV19 combines with J gene TRBJ2-7, with D maybe TRBD1 (5 bases). Germline CDR1 is LNHDA and CDR2 is SQIVND (reference sequence). Trimming took 5 bases from V and 0 from J, leaving 11 bases between them. The CDR3 is 14 amino acids. For the CDR3, the DNA is TGTGCCAGTAGTCTCACAGGCGACTCCTACGAGCAGTACTTC. Amino acids: CASSLTGDSYEQYF.

The chain uses TRBV19 and TRBJ1-2, with D maybe TRBD1 (6 bases). The CDR3 runs to 14 residues. Per germline, CDR1 LNHDA and CDR2 SQIVND (reference sequence). The V end lost 6 bases, the J end lost 3 bases, and 14 bases lay between the germline ends. In nucleotides, the CDR3 is TGTGCCAGTAGGAGCGGGGGCTCCTACTATGGCTACACCTTC. It codes for CASRSGGSYYGYTF.

This clone was seen only a few times. The V gene is TRBV19, the J gene TRBJ2-3, with D possibly TRBD2 on 7 matching bases. Per germline, CDR1 LNHDA and CDR2 SQIVND (reference sequence). This CDR3 spans 13 amino acids. Trimming left V 5 bases short and J 5 bases short, with 11 bases between. CDR3: CASSGGGGDTQYF. The CDR3 DNA reads TGTGCCAGTAGTGGAGGGGGGGGAGATACGCAGTATTTT.

V gene TRBV7-9 combines with J gene TRBJ2-1; tentative D call: TRBD2 (6 bases). The germline V gene has CDR1 SEHNR and CDR2 FQNEAQ (reference sequence). The CDR3 consists of 19 residues. Trimming shortened V by 4 bases and J by 2 bases, and 24 bases separated the two germline ends. CDR3 in DNA: TGTGCCAGCAGCTACTCCATATCCGGGACTGTGCCCCCCTACAATGAGCAGTTCTTC. Its translation is CASSYSISGTVPPYNEQFF.

The chain employs TRBV30 and TRBJ2-3; 7 bases match TRBD2. With V trimmed by 1 base and J by 4 bases, 5 bases remained unmatched. This CDR3 is built from 14 residues. The germline V gene has CDR1 GTSNPN and CDR2 SVGIG (reference sequence). In nucleotides, the CDR3 is TGTGCCTGGAGTGGCGGGAGAGCCGCAGATACGCAGTATTTT. It is translated as CAWSGGRAADTQYF.

The chain uses TRBV29-1 and TRBJ2-2; D is unclear. The V and J ends lost 4 bases and 0 bases respectively, with 15 bases between them. The CDR3 is 16 residues long. Looked up from germline, CDR1 is SQVTM and CDR2 is ANQGSEA. The CDR3 DNA is TGCAGCGTTGCTCTAATCACTTCCGCGAACACCGGGGAGCTGTTTTTT. Amino acids: CSVALITSANTGELFF.

In this sample, this clone turned up many times. The chain couples TRBV5-1 to TRBJ1-1, with D perhaps TRBD1 (6 bases). The CDR3 has 19 residues. The V gene lost 0 bases and the J gene lost 1 base, with 22 bases spanning the gap. CDR1 is SGHRS and CDR2 is YFSETQ in the germline V gene. The CDR3 protein is CASSLAVLQGFLRNTEAFF. CDR3 DNA sequence: TGCGCCAGCAGCTTGGCCGTTTTACAGGGTTTTTTGAGGAACACTGAAGCTTTCTTT.

The rearrangement joins TRBV7-2 to TRBJ2-7; a possible D gene is TRBD1 (5 bases). Per germline, CDR1 SGHTA and CDR2 FQGNSA. Trimming stripped 5 bases from V and 7 bases from J, with 12 bases between. The CDR3 runs 12 residues. In nucleotides, the CDR3 is TGTGCCAGCAGCAAGGGGTTGGGTGAGCAGTACTTC. Its protein is CASSKGLGEQYF.

J is TRBJ2-7 and V is TRBV29-1, with 11 bases fitting TRBD2. CDR3 size: 13 residues. V shed 4 bases, J shed 4 bases, and the junction held 3 bases outside the gene matches. Germline V gene lookup returns CDR1 SQVTM and CDR2 ANQGSEA. The CDR3 spells CSVATSGSYEQYF. CDR3 in DNA: TGCAGCGTTGCCACTAGCGGGAGTTACGAGCAGTACTTC.

The genes are TRBV27 and TRBJ2-7; 9 bases are shared with TRBD1. V gave up 5 bases and J gave up 3 bases; unmatched junction bases: 5. The germline CDR1 and CDR2 sequences are MNHEY and SMNVEV (reference sequence). This CDR3 has 14 amino acids. CDR3 amino acids: CASSRQGGGYEQYF. The CDR3, as DNA: TGTGCCAGCAGTAGACAGGGGGGGGGCTACGAGCAGTACTTC.

The rearrangement joins TRBV2 to TRBJ1-1, with D hard to call. V was clipped by 8 bases and J by 1 base, with 11 bases between them. Germline V gene data show CDR1 as SNHLY and CDR2 as FYNNEI. The CDR3 length is 13 residues. Here the CDR3 reads CASRPERNTEAFF. CDR3 in DNA: TGTGCCAGCCGCCCGGAGCGGAACACTGAAGCTTTCTTT.

About this clone itself: An end of the junction does not agree with germline; a read error may underlie this. The chain couples TRBV6-6 to TRBJ2-4, with 9 nucleotides matching TRBD2. In germline, CDR1 is MNHNY, CDR2 SVGAGI (reference sequence). The CDR3 consists of 15 residues. CDR3 protein: CAIRSEGLAQNIQYF. The CDR3 coding sequence is TGTGCCATCCGCTCAGAGGGACTAGCCCAAAACATTCAGTACTTC.

This clone appeared once. The chain joins TRBV18 to TRBJ1-1; 8 positions agree with TRBD1. CDR3 size: 12 residues. Germline V CDR1 and CDR2: KGHSH, LQKENI. The J segment lost 11 bases and the V segment lost 0 bases, leaving 2 bases of the junction unmatched. This chain's CDR3 is CASSPPTGVAFF. The CDR3 region has the DNA TGTGCCAGCTCACCACCGACAGGGGTGGCTTTCTTT.

The chain couples TRBV28 to TRBJ2-5; D possibly corresponds to TRBD2 (5 bases). The CDR3 extends over 14 amino acids. Germline CDR1 and CDR2: MDHEN and SYDVKM. The ends were cut back, 1 base at V and 4 bases at J, with 10 bases in the middle. For the CDR3, the DNA is TGTGCCAGCAGTTTATATGAGGGTATAGAGACCCAGTACTTC. Its translation: CASSLYEGIETQYF.

CDR3 DNA sequence: TGTGCCAGCAGCTTGACAGGGGGGAACACTGAAGCTTTCTTT. It encodes CASSLTGGNTEAFF. The chain carries TRBV7-6 and TRBJ1-1; TRBD1 aligns across 9 bases. CDR1 is SGHVS, CDR2 FNYEAQ, per germline. J lost 1 base, V lost 3 bases, and 0 bases had no gene match. CDR3 length equals 14 residues.

Written as DNA, the CDR3 is TGTGCCAGCAGGGAGGGATACGGTTATGTCACAGATACGCAGTATTTT. Translated, it gives CASREGYGYVTDTQYF. The rearrangement joins TRBV5-6 to TRBJ2-3; a weak D match, TRBD2 (6 bases). V gave up 5 bases and J gave up 2 bases, with 18 bases separating them. The germline V gene has CDR1 SGHDT and CDR2 YYEEEE. CDR3 length: 16 amino acids.

The genes are TRBV2 and TRBJ2-7, with 13 nucleotides matching TRBD2. The germline gives CDR1 SNHLY, CDR2 FYNNEI. The ends lost 11 bases at V and 5 bases at J; junction bases unmatched: 12. The CDR3 runs to 15 residues. This CDR3 is CAGSGLAGVKDEQYF. DNA for the CDR3: TGTGCCGGATCAGGACTAGCGGGAGTAAAAGACGAGCAGTACTTC. Filled out from reference TRBV2 and TRBJ2-7, the complete variable domain reads EPEVTQTPSHQVTQMGQEVILRCVPISNHLYFYWYRQILGQKVEFLVSFYNNEISEKSEIFDDQFSVERPDGSNFTLKIRSTKLEDSAMYFCAGSGLAGVKDEQYFGPGTRLTVT.

About this clone itself: This same CDR3 is encoded by further DNA sequences in the sample. V and J are TRBV6-5 and TRBJ2-5, with 10 bases aligning to TRBD1. The length of the CDR3 is 15 residues. With 6 bases clipped from V and 5 bases from J, the junction kept 9 bases outside the gene matches. The germline gives CDR1 MNHEY, CDR2 SVGAGI. The CDR3 region is CASSHGQGVGETQYF. CDR3 bases: TGTGCCAGCAGCCATGGACAGGGGGTAGGCGAGACCCAGTACTTC.

The chain joins TRBV4-1 to TRBJ1-1; D not certain. The CDR3 consists of 13 residues. Germline assignment: CDR1 MGHRA and CDR2 YSYEKL. The germline V and J ends were trimmed by 6 bases and 0 bases, with 8 bases remaining between them. The CDR3: CASRRLMNTEAFF. CDR3 in DNA: TGCGCCAGCAGGAGACTGATGAACACTGAAGCTTTCTTT.

This clone was picked up a small number of times. This chain links TRBV6-5 with TRBJ2-1, with TRBD2 as a possible D gene (6 bases). Trimming stripped 10 bases from V and 9 bases from J, with 22 bases between. CDR1 MNHEY and CDR2 SVGAGI come from the germline V gene. This CDR3 is 14 amino acids long. The CDR3 is CAIRGLPHVREQFF. The CDR3 coding sequence is TGTGCCATTCGGGGACTCCCGCACGTCCGTGAGCAGTTCTTC.

The rearrangement joins TRBV15 to TRBJ1-5, with no clear D. The V gene's germline CDR1 is LNHNV and CDR2 YYDKDF (reference sequence). Trimming took 2 bases from V and 4 from J, leaving 6 bases between them. CDR3 length: 13 amino acids. In nucleotides, the CDR3 is TGTGCCACCAGCAGACCCAGAAATCAGCCCCAGCATTTT. Translating gives CATSRPRNQPQHF.

V gene TRBV5-4 combines with J gene TRBJ2-3; 13 bases match TRBD2. Germline loops: CDR1 SGHNT, CDR2 YYREEE (reference sequence). J gave up 2 bases and V 4 bases, and 10 bases lay outside the gene matches. This CDR3 has 18 residues. As DNA, the CDR3 is TGTGCCAGCAGCCCTACTAGCGGGAGGGCCTCCCACACAGATACGCAGTATTTT. It yields the protein CASSPTSGRASHTDTQYF.

The chain uses TRBV4-3 and TRBJ1-2; 9 bases fit TRBD1. The CDR3 spans 14 residues. Germline CDR1 LGHNA, CDR2 YSLEER. V lost 6 bases, J lost 4 bases, and 6 bases stayed unmatched. The CDR3, as DNA: TGCGCCAGCAGACCCGGGACAGGGACCTATGGCTACACCTTC. Amino acid sequence: CASRPGTGTYGYTF.

J is TRBJ1-1 and V is TRBV5-5, with no clear D. The CDR3 sequence is 13 residues long. CDR1 and CDR2 (germline): SGHKS, YYEKEE (reference sequence). Between the trimmed V and J ends, which lost 2 bases and 1 base, there was a span of 6 bases. The CDR3 coding sequence is TGTGCCAGCAGCTTCACTCGGAACACTGAAGCTTTCTTT. Its protein is CASSFTRNTEAFF.

The rearrangement uses TRBV14 and TRBJ2-7; tentative D call: TRBD2 (6 bases). The CDR3 runs to 19 residues. CDR1 and CDR2 (germline): SGHDN, FVKESK. V lost 0 bases to trimming and J lost 3 bases, with 24 bases between them. CDR3 in DNA: TGTGCCAGCAGCCAAGATCGGGACGGGAGAAGTCTCCCAGACTACGAGCAGTACTTC. Translating gives CASSQDRDGRSLPDYEQYF. Full variable domain (remainder filled in from reference TRBV14 and TRBJ2-7): EAGVTQFPSHSVIEKGQTVTLRCDPISGHDNLYWYRRVMGKEIKFLLHFVKESKQDESGMPNNRFLAERTGGTYSTLKVQPAELEDSGVYFCASSQDRDGRSLPDYEQYFGPGTRLTVT.

The gene calls are TRBV27 and TRBJ2-7; 9 bases agree with TRBD1. V gave up 1 base and J gave up 11 bases; unmatched junction bases: 12. Per germline, CDR1 MNHEY and CDR2 SMNVEV (reference sequence). CDR3 length: 15 amino acids. The CDR3: CASSLWGQGLLSEYF. The CDR3 DNA sequence: TGTGCCAGCAGTTTATGGGGACAGGGTTTACTTTCGGAGTACTTC.

The V gene is TRBV15, the J gene TRBJ1-3; D gene uncertain. V lost 0 bases to trimming and J lost 9 bases, with 12 bases between them. CDR3 length: 14 residues. The V gene's germline CDR1 is LNHNV and CDR2 YYDKDF (reference sequence). CDR3 nucleotides: TGTGCCACCAGCAGAGATCCGACCCGGGGCACCATATATTTT. Amino acid sequence: CATSRDPTRGTIYF.

The J gene is TRBJ2-2, the V gene TRBV30, with TRBD2 matching 14 bases. Germline values: CDR1 GTSNPN, CDR2 SVGIG (reference sequence). V trimming: 0 bases; J trimming: 1 base; junction bases outside the gene matches: 7. This CDR3 contains 19 residues. The CDR3 DNA is TGTGCCTGGAGTGTACTGACTAGCGGGAGGGGGGGGAACACCGGGGAGCTGTTTTTT. Its translation is CAWSVLTSGRGGNTGELFF. The variable domain in full, completed from reference TRBV30 and TRBJ2-2, reads SQTIHQWPATLVQPVGSPLSLECTVEGTSNPNLYWYRQAAGRGLQLLFYSVGIGQISSEVPQNLSASRPQDRQFILSSKKLLLSDSGFYLCAWSVLTSGRGGNTGELFFGEGSRLTVL.